Below, 30 T cell receptor beta chains from the same sample are listed, as sequenced in a study of blood T cells in healthy people across ages. A second roughly 6 to 11 cycle PCR used barcoded and J-beta primers. TCRdb re-derived calls from the 5' RACE reads in MiXCR, one entry per CDR3 protein. Among roughly 1,000,000 distinct CDR3 sequences, almost 25% were seen once, and the ten largest hold about 0.72%. The same sample was also used in a study of T cells of mothers and their children.

Material: blood. These TCRs come from a girl aged 2-10 years in good health.

This rearrangement joins TRBV7-9 to TRBJ2-1; a weak D match, TRBD2 (5 bases). The CDR3 is 15 residues long. Germline V gene sequence: CDR1 SEHNR, CDR2 FQNEAQ (reference sequence). V lost 1 base and J 4 bases, leaving 11 bases between the germline ends. CDR3 sequence reads: CASSLDPLAYNEQFF. As DNA, the CDR3 is TGTGCCAGCAGCTTAGATCCCCTAGCTTACAATGAGCAGTTCTTC.

There are a few counts of this clonotype. The V and J genes are TRBV7-2 and TRBJ2-7; D ambiguous. V lost 4 bases and J 2 bases, leaving 9 bases between the germline ends. Germline CDR1 and CDR2: SGHTA and FQGNSA. CDR3 length: 13 amino acids. The CDR3 nucleotides are TGTGCCAGCAGCTCCCAGGACGCCTACGAGCAGTACTTC. It yields the protein CASSSQDAYEQYF. Looking up the rest from reference TRBV7-2 and TRBJ2-7 gives the full variable domain: GAGVSQSPSNKVTEKGKDVELRCDPISGHTALYWYRQSLGQGLEFLIYFQGNSAPDKSGLPSDRFSAERTGGSVSTLTIQRTQQEDSAVYLCASSSQDAYEQYFGPGTRLTVT.

This clonotype occurred a few times. V is TRBV2 and J is TRBJ2-2, with 12 positions matching TRBD2. CDR1 is SNHLY, CDR2 FYNNEI, per germline. V was clipped by 8 bases and J by 4 bases; unmatched bases: 8. This CDR3 comprises 16 residues. CDR3 DNA: TGTGCCAGCGGAAGCCCTAGCGGGAGGGCCACCGGGGAGCTGTTTTTT. This codes for CASGSPSGRATGELFF.

The J gene is TRBJ2-5, the V gene TRBV28; 7 bases agree with TRBD2. The last part of the DNA fits TRBJ2-1 better; the J call may be wrong. Germline CDR1 MDHEN, CDR2 SYDVKM. The CDR3 has 12 residues. This CDR3 reads CASRNSGEGQFF. The CDR3 DNA reads TGTGCCAGCAGAAACAGCGGGGAGGGGCAGTTCTTC.

The chain couples TRBV7-2 to TRBJ1-5, with D possibly matching TRBD1 (5 bases). Trimming removed 0 bases from V and 3 bases from J, with 9 bases in between. The CDR3 consists of 15 residues. CDR1 and CDR2 (germline): SGHTA, FQGNSA. This CDR3 reads CASSLARGLNQPQHF. Here the CDR3 DNA reads TGTGCCAGCAGCTTAGCGAGGGGCCTCAATCAGCCCCAGCATTTT.

This chain joins TRBV29-1 and TRBJ2-7, with D tentatively TRBD1 (6 bases). Trimming shortened V by 5 bases and J by 5 bases, and 10 bases separated the two germline ends. This CDR3 contains 11 residues. Germline lookup yields CDR1 SQVTM and CDR2 ANQGSEA. CDR3 loop: CSVQGLDEQYF. CDR3 DNA: TGCAGCGTTCAGGGGCTCGACGAGCAGTACTTC.

This clonotype was seen more than once but under ten times. The chain has TRBV6-5 and TRBJ2-4, with 7 nucleotides matching TRBD1. The junction had 4 bases not matched to a gene; V was cut back by 2 bases and J by 3 bases. The CDR3 spans 15 residues. Germline V gene data show CDR1 as MNHEY and CDR2 as SVGAGI. The CDR3 region has the DNA TGTGCCAGCAGTTACCTCTCAGGGGGCAAAAACATTCAGTACTTC. Amino acids: CASSYLSGGKNIQYF.

The V call is TRBV5-5, the J call TRBJ1-2; weak D call: TRBD1 (6 bases). Germline V gene sequence: CDR1 SGHKS, CDR2 YYEKEE (reference sequence). V lost 4 bases and J 8 bases, leaving 21 bases between the germline ends. CDR3 length: 15 amino acids. Written as DNA, the CDR3 is TGTGCCAGCAGCCCCTCTCTTCCAGGGGCATACGGCTACACCTTC. Translated: CASSPSLPGAYGYTF.

The table lists this clonotype with a few counts. This chain joins TRBV4-3 and TRBJ2-6; 7 bases align to TRBD2. Trimming took 0 bases from V and 0 from J; bases not matched to a gene: 8. The CDR3 extends over 19 amino acids. Germline assignment: CDR1 LGHNA and CDR2 YSLEER. The CDR3 spells CASSQDFLAESSGANVLTF. The DNA for the CDR3 is TGCGCCAGCAGCCAAGATTTTCTAGCGGAGAGCTCTGGGGCCAACGTCCTGACTTTC.

This clonotype was picked up a small number of times. The gene calls are TRBV20-1 and TRBJ2-1; 9 bases match TRBD2. The J segment lost 6 bases and the V segment lost 5 bases, leaving 11 bases of the junction unmatched. The length of the CDR3 is 15 residues. The V gene's germline CDR1 is DFQATT and CDR2 SNEGSKA (reference sequence). CDR3 residues: CSAFSRGGLSNEQFF. The CDR3 DNA reads as TGCAGTGCTTTTTCGCGGGGGGGCCTGAGCAATGAGCAGTTCTTC.

The sample holds a few counts of this clonotype. V usage is TRBV2 and J usage is TRBJ1-2, with a tentative D call TRBD1 (6 bases). This CDR3 has 14 amino acids. Trimming stripped 6 bases from V and 0 bases from J, with 11 bases between. Germline V CDR1 and CDR2: SNHLY, FYNNEI. CDR3 sequence (DNA): TGTGCCAGCAGCGATTGGACAGCTAACTATGGCTACACCTTC. Translating gives CASSDWTANYGYTF.

The chain is built from TRBV29-1 and TRBJ1-1; 10 bases align to TRBD1. CDR3 size: 12 residues. V lost 7 bases, J lost 5 bases, and 4 bases stayed unmatched. Germline lookup yields CDR1 SQVTM and CDR2 ANQGSEA. The CDR3 spells CSGDRGKTEAFF. CDR3 sequence (DNA): TGCAGCGGGGACAGGGGTAAGACTGAAGCTTTCTTT.

The chain carries TRBV29-1 and TRBJ2-1, with a tentative D call TRBD2 (5 bases). The CDR3 length is 12 residues. The germline V and J ends were trimmed by 0 bases and 7 bases, with 7 bases remaining between them. The V gene's germline CDR1 is SQVTM and CDR2 ANQGSEA. As DNA, the CDR3 is TGCAGCGTTGAAGATTGGGAGAATGAGCAGTTCTTC. This encodes CSVEDWENEQFF.

The chain uses TRBV20-1 and TRBJ2-4; D may be TRBD1 or TRBD2 (5 bases each). Germline V gene sequence: CDR1 DFQATT, CDR2 SNEGSKA (reference sequence). V dropped 1 base and J dropped 5 bases, with 9 bases sitting between them. The CDR3 extends over 13 amino acids. The CDR3: CSARAGTQNIQYF. The CDR3 bases are TGCAGTGCTAGAGCGGGGACCCAAAACATTCAGTACTTC.

The V call is TRBV12-3 or TRBV12-4, the J call TRBJ2-5, with TRBD1 as a possible D gene (5 bases). V lost 0 bases, J lost 7 bases, and 15 bases lay in between. This CDR3 region has 15 residues. Here the CDR3 reads CASSLAQGTIGTQYF. The CDR3 nucleotides are TGTGCCAGCAGTTTAGCCCAGGGAACAATCGGGACCCAGTACTTC.

This clonotype was observed a handful of times. The chain carries TRBV9 and TRBJ2-5; no clear D. The germline V gene has CDR1 SGDLS and CDR2 YYNGEE. The V end was cut by 0 bases, the J end by 0 bases, with 9 bases between. The CDR3 has 15 residues. Here the CDR3 reads CASSVDRHHQETQYF. In nucleotides, the CDR3 is TGTGCCAGCAGCGTAGATCGACACCACCAAGAGACCCAGTACTTC.

V usage is TRBV7-2 and J usage is TRBJ1-4, with a weak D call TRBD1 (5 bases). The CDR3 runs 14 residues. The ends were cut back, 4 bases at V and 6 bases at J, with 12 bases in the middle. The V gene's germline CDR1 is SGHTA and CDR2 FQGNSA. As DNA, the CDR3 is TGTGCCAGCAGCTCTGGACGAGGGGATGAAAAACTGTTTTTT. It yields the protein CASSSGRGDEKLFF.

J is TRBJ2-7 and V is TRBV29-1; TRBD2 is a possible D gene (5 bases). Germline loops: CDR1 SQVTM, CDR2 ANQGSEA. The germline V and J ends were trimmed by 5 bases and 0 bases, with 11 bases remaining between them. The CDR3 runs to 13 residues. This CDR3 reads CSVLLAISYEQYF. CDR3 in DNA: TGCAGCGTTCTCCTAGCAATCTCCTACGAGCAGTACTTC.

This chain links TRBV6-2 or TRBV6-3 with TRBJ2-5; 9 bases fit TRBD2. With V trimmed by 1 base and J by 6 bases, 9 bases remained unmatched. CDR3 size: 16 residues. Germline lookup yields CDR1 MNHEY and CDR2 SVGEGT. The CDR3 region is CASSYFRLAGQKTQYF. The CDR3 coding sequence is TGTGCCAGCAGTTACTTCCGGCTAGCGGGACAAAAGACCCAGTACTTC.

The chain combines TRBV25-1 with TRBJ2-5; no clear D. The closer fit of TRBJ2-7 to the DNA end suggests the J call may be wrong. The V gene's germline CDR1 is MGHDK and CDR2 SYGVNS. This CDR3 is built from 13 residues. CDR3 amino acids: CASSEPVSHEQYF. As DNA, the CDR3 is TGTGCCAGCAGTGAACCCGTGAGCCACGAGCAGTACTTC.

This clonotype occurred a few times. This rearrangement joins TRBV11-2 to TRBJ2-1; 8 bases line up with TRBD1. The V gene end was trimmed by 5 bases and the J gene end by 5 bases; junction bases not matched to a gene: 8. Germline V CDR1 and CDR2: SGHAT, FQNNGV. The CDR3 is made up of 15 amino acids. The CDR3 is CASSVTGGTNNEQFF. For the CDR3, the DNA is TGTGCCAGCAGCGTAACAGGGGGAACTAACAATGAGCAGTTCTTC.

This rearrangement joins TRBV29-1 to TRBJ2-3; 9 bases line up with TRBD2. The germline V gene has CDR1 SQVTM and CDR2 ANQGSEA. The CDR3 is 17 residues long. V dropped 4 bases and J dropped 0; count of bases not matched to a gene: 11. The CDR3 nucleotides read TGCAGCGTTGTAATAAGCGCCGGGACTAGCAGCACAGATACGCAGTATTTT. Its translation: CSVVISAGTSSTDTQYF.

This clonotype was recorded a few times. The CDR3 DNA reads TGTGCCAGCAGCTTGGAGGGGCCCTATAATTCACCCCTCCACTTT. The encoded protein is CASSLEGPYNSPLHF. This chain connects TRBV7-2 to TRBJ1-6; tentatively, D is TRBD1 (5 bases). Germline CDR1 and CDR2: SGHTA and FQGNSA. V was pared by 3 bases and J by 2 bases, with 8 bases between. This CDR3 spans 15 amino acids.

V is TRBV7-2 and J is TRBJ2-1; TRBD2 aligns across 7 bases. J gave up 9 bases and V 6 bases, and 8 bases lay outside the gene matches. CDR3 length: 13 residues. Per germline, CDR1 SGHTA and CDR2 FQGNSA. The chain's CDR3 is CASSYGLVSEQFF. Here the CDR3 DNA reads TGTGCCAGCAGTTACGGACTAGTCAGTGAGCAGTTCTTC.

This clonotype has only a few counts. CDR3 DNA sequence: TGTGCCAGCAGCTTAACTAAACTAGCTAACAATGAGCAGTTCTTC. It encodes CASSLTKLANNEQFF. J is TRBJ2-1 and V is TRBV7-2; TRBD2 might be the D (6 bases). The CDR3 spans 15 residues. The germline V gene has CDR1 SGHTA and CDR2 FQGNSA. The V gene lost 2 bases and the J gene lost 5 bases, with 13 bases spanning the gap.

This clonotype was detected a few times. A read error may produce the germline difference seen at one junction end. The J gene is TRBJ2-3, the V gene TRBV7-2; D is unresolved. From germline, CDR1 is SGHTA and CDR2 FQGNSA. CDR3 size: 16 residues. CDR3 in amino acids: CASSLGRALPTDTQYF. CDR3 in DNA: TGTGCCAGCAGCTTAGGCCGTGCACTCCCCACAGATACGCAATATTTT.

This clonotype appeared a few times. This chain uses TRBV20-1 with TRBJ1-1, with 7 bases fitting TRBD1. Germline CDR1 is DFQATT and CDR2 is SNEGSKA (reference sequence). V lost 0 bases to trimming and J lost 5 bases; unmatched junction nucleotides: 12. The CDR3 runs to 16 residues. The CDR3 region has the DNA TGCAGTGCTAGAGATGCGGGGAGGACAGGCGGGACTGAAGCTTTCTTT. This sequence encodes CSARDAGRTGGTEAFF.

This clonotype appeared once. The rearrangement links TRBV6-1 to TRBJ2-5, with TRBD1 matching over 9 bases. With the DNA end fitting TRBJ2-7 better, the J assignment may be wrong. Per the germline V gene, CDR1 is MNHNS and CDR2 is SASEGT. The CDR3 is 15 residues long. This CDR3 is CASRMGTGTSYEQYF. The CDR3 DNA is TGTGCCAGCAGGATGGGGACAGGGACATCCTACGAGCAGTACTTC.

The CDR3 nucleotides are TGCAGTGCTTTTACAGGGTACGAGCAGTACTTC. It encodes CSAFTGYEQYF. This sequence joins TRBV20-1 and TRBJ2-1, with D possibly TRBD1 on 6 matching bases. Gene TRBJ2-7 matches the end of the DNA better, so the J call may be wrong. Per germline, CDR1 DFQATT and CDR2 SNEGSKA (reference sequence). The CDR3 spans 11 residues.

This clonotype appeared a few times. The V gene is TRBV28, the J gene TRBJ2-7, with a weak D call TRBD1 (6 bases). The CDR3 extends over 13 amino acids. The V end was cut by 6 bases, the J end by 6 bases, with 15 bases between. Per the germline V gene, CDR1 is MDHEN and CDR2 is SYDVKM. The CDR3 reads CASSPTGTTEQYF. The CDR3 nucleotides are TGTGCCAGCAGCCCTACCGGGACAACCGAGCAGTACTTC.